The 8 T cell receptor beta chains below come from one sample, sequenced in a study of T cell repertoires in cytomegalovirus infection. TCRdb re-derived calls from the reads in MiXCR, one entry per CDR3 protein. The sample gives about a million distinct CDR3 sequences, roughly 31% of which show up once; about 14% is in the top ten. For these TCRs, the target antigens are not known. This material consisted of cultured CD8+ T cells from PBMCs, taken from culture after CMV antigen stimulation. Receptors originate from a human donor in good health (CMV status not recorded). Some clones in this sample may be carry-over from other donors' samples.

The CDR3 sequence: CASSFQTGTYTEAFF. CDR3 coding DNA: TGTGCCAGCAGCTTTCAAACCGGGACTTACACTGAAGCTTTCTTT. The rearrangement uses TRBV7-4 and TRBJ1-1; a weak D match, TRBD1 (5 bases). Looked up from germline, CDR1 is SGHVT and CDR2 is SQSDAQ. Trimming cost V 3 bases and J 3 bases, with 14 bases left between them. The CDR3 is 15 amino acids.

The J gene is TRBJ1-4, the V gene TRBV6-1; D not certain. Germline CDR1 is MNHNS and CDR2 is SASEGT. V was pared by 1 base and J by 0 bases, with 6 bases between. This CDR3 comprises 15 residues. The CDR3 here is CASSEEPTTNEKLFF. The CDR3 bases are TGTGCCAGCAGTGAAGAGCCTACAACTAATGAAAAACTGTTTTTT.

The chain joins TRBV7-9 to TRBJ2-1; D may correspond to TRBD1 or TRBD2 (5 bases each). V was clipped by 5 bases and J by 8 bases, with 16 bases between them. Per germline, CDR1 SEHNR and CDR2 FQNEAQ (reference sequence). The length of the CDR3 is 14 residues. The CDR3 sequence: CASSLASVGDEQFF. The CDR3 coding sequence is TGTGCCAGCAGCCTCGCATCAGTGGGGGATGAGCAGTTCTTC.

This chain joins TRBV7-8 and TRBJ1-5; D is unclear. Looked up from germline, CDR1 is SGHVS and CDR2 is FQNEAQ. Trimming stripped 1 base from V and 1 base from J, with 11 bases between. This CDR3 has 16 amino acids. The CDR3 DNA sequence: TGTGCCAGCAGCTTAGGGGCCAAACCCAGCAATCAGCCCCAGCATTTT. Its translation: CASSLGAKPSNQPQHF.

This clonotype has a handful of counts. The chain uses TRBV12-3 or TRBV12-4 and TRBJ2-5; D is possibly TRBD2 (6 bases). The CDR3 loop spans 15 amino acids. V was trimmed by 4 bases and J by 1 base, leaving 13 bases between them. CDR3 in DNA: TGTGCCAGCAGTTGGCCCGGGGGAACCCAAGAGACCCAGTACTTC. It yields the protein CASSWPGGTQETQYF.

This clonotype was seen a handful of times. V and J are TRBV28 and TRBJ1-2; D unresolved. V lost 5 bases and J 4 bases, leaving 14 bases between the germline ends. Germline-derived CDR1 and CDR2 are MDHEN and SYDVKM. The CDR3 totals 14 residues. CDR3: CASSDSPAGYGYTF. For the CDR3, the DNA is TGTGCCAGCAGTGATTCCCCCGCAGGCTATGGCTACACCTTC.

This clonotype turned up a few times. The chain recombines TRBV6-4 with TRBJ2-7; weak D call: TRBD2 (6 bases). Between the trimmed V and J ends, which lost 1 base and 0 bases, there was a span of 13 bases. The CDR3 is made up of 16 amino acids. Germline V gene lookup returns CDR1 MRHNA and CDR2 SNTAGT. The CDR3 DNA is TGTGCCAGCAGTGACTGGGGACTCCTTAGCTCCTACGAGCAGTACTTC. Translated: CASSDWGLLSSYEQYF.

This clonotype was seen only a few times. The rearrangement uses TRBV4-1 and TRBJ2-2, with D possibly matching TRBD2 (7 bases). Trimming cost V 5 bases and J 5 bases, with 24 bases left between them. This CDR3 contains 18 residues. The germline gives CDR1 MGHRA, CDR2 YSYEKL. The DNA for the CDR3 is TGCGCCAGCAGCGAAGTTTATGGGGGGGGCAGCAATACCGGGGAGCTGTTTTTT. This translates into CASSEVYGGGSNTGELFF.